This passage covers 21 T cell receptor beta chains from one sample sequenced in a study of shared clonotypes between healthy human individuals. Sequencing was performed with immunoSEQ multiplex PCR; in TCRdb, only in-frame clones are kept and a portion is missing. Of around 510,000 clones listed, around 78% are singletons. The specimen sequenced was PBMCs. The source of these receptors is a woman in her thirties or forties in good health. Some clones in this sample may be carry-over from other donors' samples.

This clone was counted only a few times. V usage is TRBV7-2 and J usage is TRBJ2-5; D is undetermined. This CDR3 is 14 amino acids long. Germline CDR1 reads SGHTA; CDR2 reads FQGNSA. The germline V and J ends were trimmed by 3 bases and 8 bases, with 16 bases remaining between them. CDR3 sequence reads: CASSLGVLPGTQYF. The CDR3 DNA sequence: TGTGCCAGCAGCTTGGGCGTGCTCCCGGGTACCCAGTACTTC.

Turning to this clone: At one of its ends the junction is not consistent with the germline gene, which may arise from a read error. This chain joins TRBV4-1 and TRBJ1-5, with D possibly being TRBD1 (6 bases). CDR1 and CDR2 from the germline V gene are MGHRA and YSYEKL. The CDR3 is made up of 16 amino acids. DNA of the CDR3: TGCGCCAGCGGCCAAGGCTGGACAGAGCGCAATCAGCCCCAGCATTTT. Translating it yields CASGQGWTERNQPQHF.

The genes are TRBV30 and TRBJ2-3, with D possibly matching TRBD2 (5 bases). Looked up from germline, CDR1 is GTSNPN and CDR2 is SVGIG (reference sequence). CDR3 length: 13 residues. Trimming took off 3 bases at V and 6 bases at J, with 13 bases between the two ends. Here the CDR3 reads CAWRKGGEDTQYF. CDR3 DNA: TGTGCCTGGAGAAAAGGTGGGGAGGATACGCAGTATTTT.

This chain links TRBV12-5 with TRBJ1-1, with D hard to call. Per germline, CDR1 LGHNT and CDR2 FRNRAP. This CDR3 has 15 residues. V shed 3 bases and J shed 4 bases, with 15 bases lying between them. CDR3 coding DNA: TGTGCTAGTGGTTTCAGCACCACTTCGGGCACTGAAGCTTTCTTT. Translated: CASGFSTTSGTEAFF.

This chain's CDR3 is CASSPIAARTDTQYF. The DNA for the CDR3 is TGTGCCAGTAGTCCAATTGCGGCCCGCACAGATACGCAGTATTTT. This sequence joins TRBV19 and TRBJ2-3; D not certain. Germline lookup yields CDR1 LNHDA and CDR2 SQIVND (reference sequence). V lost 5 bases, J lost 1 base, and 13 bases lay in between. The CDR3 spans 15 residues.

The J gene is TRBJ1-2, the V gene TRBV28; D perhaps matches TRBD1 (5 bases). CDR1 is MDHEN and CDR2 is SYDVKM in the germline V gene. The CDR3 covers 15 residues. V was shortened by 7 bases and J by 3 bases, with 18 bases between the two germline ends. Here the CDR3 DNA reads TGTGCCAGCACTTCCCCCTTCGCAGGGCACTATGGCTACACCTTC. Encoded protein: CASTSPFAGHYGYTF.

The count of this clone is one. V gene TRBV5-3 combines with J gene TRBJ2-7, with TRBD1 as a possible D gene (6 bases). TRBV5-3 is identified as an open reading frame with a role that is uncertain. V lost 2 bases, J lost 3 bases, and 15 bases lay in between. CDR3 length equals 15 residues. As DNA, the CDR3 is TGTGCCAGAAGCTTACAGGTAGGGGGAAACTACGAGCAGTACTTC. This codes for CARSLQVGGNYEQYF.

The chain employs TRBV7-9 and TRBJ2-1; 7 positions match TRBD2. The J segment lost 4 bases and the V segment lost 5 bases, leaving 17 bases of the junction unmatched. The CDR3 extends over 18 amino acids. Looked up from germline, CDR1 is SEHNR and CDR2 is FQNEAQ (reference sequence). The CDR3 DNA reads as TGTGCCAGCAGCCCCCCGGGGGTAGCGGGCGAGCGATACAATGAGCAGTTCTTC. This translates into CASSPPGVAGERYNEQFF.

This rearrangement joins TRBV19 to TRBJ1-4; D remains ambiguous. CDR3 length: 14 residues. V lost 2 bases and J lost 8, with 12 bases in between. Germline V gene data show CDR1 as LNHDA and CDR2 as SQIVND (reference sequence). CDR3 coding DNA: TGTGCCAGTAGTATACGACGGTTTGGCGAAAAACTGTTTTTT. Translated, it gives CASSIRRFGEKLFF.

CDR3 sequence: CASSQGPQGDRHQPQHF. The CDR3 DNA follows: TGCGCCAGCAGCCAAGGCCCTCAGGGGGATCGGCACCAGCCCCAGCATTTT. The gene calls are TRBV4-1 and TRBJ1-5; 7 bases agree with TRBD1. Germline lookup yields CDR1 MGHRA and CDR2 YSYEKL. After removal of 1 base from V and 7 bases from J, the junction contained 13 bases not matched to a gene. This CDR3 comprises 17 residues.

As concerns this clone: This likely reflects a read error, since a far larger clone is one base away. The genes are TRBV11-1 and TRBJ2-7; D possibly uses TRBD1 or TRBD2 (5 bases each). Looked up from germline, CDR1 is SGHAT and CDR2 is FQDESV (reference sequence). CDR3 length equals 13 residues. The CDR3 is CASSLGGVSELYF. The CDR3 DNA follows: TGTGCCAGCAGCTTAGGAGGGGTTAGCGAGCTGTACTTC.

The chain couples TRBV27 to TRBJ2-1, with D uncertain. Germline CDR1 reads MNHEY; CDR2 reads SMNVEV (reference sequence). Trimming took 2 bases from V and 8 from J, leaving 16 bases between them. The CDR3 extends over 15 amino acids. The CDR3 sequence: CASSLRAALGDEQFF. As DNA, the CDR3 is TGTGCCAGCAGTTTACGGGCCGCCCTAGGCGATGAGCAGTTCTTC.

The chain recombines TRBV11-3 with TRBJ2-2; no clear D gene. Trimming stripped 5 bases from V and 5 bases from J, with 9 bases between. The CDR3 length is 13 residues. Germline lookup yields CDR1 SGHNT and CDR2 YENEEA. CDR3 sequence: CASSPYSTGELFF. The CDR3 region has the DNA TGTGCCAGCAGCCCATACTCTACCGGGGAGCTGTTTTTT.

The rearrangement uses TRBV2 and TRBJ2-5; 7 nucleotides agree with TRBD1. Looked up from germline, CDR1 is SNHLY and CDR2 is FYNNEI. The CDR3 sequence is 14 residues long. V shed 6 bases and J 10 bases; nucleotides not matched to a gene: 14. Written as DNA, the CDR3 is TGTGCCAGCAGCCGAGACAGGGTTGTTTTGAGCCAGTACTTC. This gives the protein CASSRDRVVLSQYF.

This clone was counted many times. The chain combines TRBV4-3 with TRBJ2-7, with a weak D call TRBD1 (7 bases). The V gene's germline CDR1 is LGHNA and CDR2 YSLEER. There are 16 residues in the CDR3. V was trimmed by 0 bases and J by 4 bases, leaving 16 bases between them. The chain's CDR3 is CASSQDRQGGFYEQYF. The CDR3 DNA sequence: TGCGCCAGCAGCCAAGATCGGCAGGGGGGTTTTTACGAGCAGTACTTC.

This chain connects TRBV28 to TRBJ2-1, with 7 bases that match TRBD2. Germline V lookup: CDR1 MDHEN, CDR2 SYDVKM. The CDR3 runs 16 residues. V lost 6 bases and J lost 0; bases outside the gene matches: 8. For the CDR3, the DNA is TGTGCCAGCAGAACCCCAGCGGGAAGCTCCTACAATGAGCAGTTCTTC. It translates to CASRTPAGSSYNEQFF.

In this sample, this clone turned up once. V and J are TRBV5-4 and TRBJ2-7, with D perhaps TRBD2 (6 bases). This CDR3 comprises 16 residues. Per the germline V gene, CDR1 is SGHNT and CDR2 is YYREEE (reference sequence). Trimming removed 4 bases from V and 6 bases from J, with 23 bases in between. The DNA for the CDR3 is TGTGCCAGCAGCGTAGGGGCGGGGCAGGGTCTATTCGAGCAGTACTTC. It codes for CASSVGAGQGLFEQYF.

This clone was seen a handful of times. The chain uses TRBV5-4 and TRBJ2-5; the D gene is possibly TRBD1 (6 bases). CDR3 length: 12 residues. Germline lookup yields CDR1 SGHNT and CDR2 YYREEE (reference sequence). V was clipped by 4 bases and J by 9 bases, with 13 bases between them. The CDR3, as DNA: TGTGCCAGCAGCAAAGAAAACAGGGCCCAGTACTTC. Amino acids: CASSKENRAQYF.

The chain is built from TRBV28 and TRBJ2-1; the match to TRBD2 covers 9 bases. CDR3 length: 15 residues. The germline CDR1 and CDR2 sequences are MDHEN and SYDVKM. After removal of 8 bases from V and 7 bases from J, the junction contained 12 bases not matched to a gene. The CDR3 sequence is CASLTLAGAGNEQFF. The CDR3 DNA reads as TGTGCCAGCCTCACTTTAGCGGGAGCGGGGAATGAGCAGTTCTTC.

The J gene is TRBJ2-1, the V gene TRBV5-1; D assignment may be TRBD1 or TRBD2 (5 bases each). V was shortened by 3 bases and J by 2 bases, with 9 bases between the two germline ends. The CDR3 covers 14 residues. The germline V gene has CDR1 SGHRS and CDR2 YFSETQ. The CDR3 region is CASSWGTAYNEQFF. CDR3 DNA: TGCGCCAGCAGCTGGGGGACGGCCTACAATGAGCAGTTCTTC.

The chain carries TRBV5-4 and TRBJ1-1, with D tentatively TRBD1 (5 bases). The V gene lost 4 bases and the J gene lost 1 base, with 11 bases spanning the gap. CDR3 length: 14 residues. The germline gives CDR1 SGHNT, CDR2 YYREEE (reference sequence). CDR3 coding DNA: TGTGCCAGCAGCGCGGGACCAAAGAACACTGAAGCTTTCTTT. Protein: CASSAGPKNTEAFF.